The clone carrying this T cell receptor beta chain was detected a few times. Its matching antigen is unknown. 13 Jbeta primers and 60 Vbeta primers were used for the PCR. The data were produced by immunoSEQ multiplex PCR, yet TCRdb's version contains in-frame clones alone and is incomplete. The sample lists about 130,000 clones; about two thirds were seen once. The entry originates in a study of cytomegalovirus exposure and HLA in healthy donors. Notes on the study in general: TCR beta chain V- and J-gene trimming was linked, in a later analysis, to a missense variant in DCLRE1C. With high specificity and sensitivity, the classifier reportedly diagnosed cytomegalovirus status. The study flagged approximately 180 TCR beta chains as cytomegalovirus-associated.

CDR3 length: 16 residues. From germline, CDR1 is MGHRA and CDR2 YSYEKL. V was clipped by 6 bases and J by 9 bases, with 24 bases between them. Sequenced sample: PBMCs. The gene calls are TRBV4-1 and TRBJ2-1; perhaps TRBD2 as D (6 bases). The clonotype originates from a woman aged 55-75 years in good health and CMV-seropositive. The CDR3 DNA sequence: TGCGCCAGCAGTCCAATGATGGGGGGTCAGTGGTTTGAGCAGTTCTTC. Encoded protein: CASSPMMGGQWFEQFF.